This T cell receptor (beta chain) came from a study of T cell responses to AZD1222 COVID-19 vaccine. General study results and limits: Donors skewed white British and female; clonal diversity was possibly underestimated. Per reports, nearly half of all spike-specific TCRs target regions that are unmutated in variants.

CDR3 size: 16 residues. In germline, CDR1 is SGHTA, CDR2 FQGTGA. V was pared by 4 bases and J by 1 base, with 15 bases between. As concerns this clone: Its antigen is not identified.

Profiling relied on immunoSEQ multiplex PCR, and the TCRdb table lists in-frame clones only, not all of them. The table lists under 120,000 clones, under 95% of them singletons. This receptor was taken from an adult in good health. The rearrangement uses TRBV7-3 and TRBJ2-3; a weak D match, TRBD2 (5 bases). Material: peripheral blood, obtained on day 0 of AZD1222 vaccination. This CDR3 reads CASSSSTRDRTDTQYF. The CDR3 coding sequence is TGTGCCAGCAGCTCCTCCACGAGGGATCGCACAGATACGCAGTATTTT.